One sample yielded the 10 T cell receptor beta chains listed below, sequenced in a study of shared clonotypes between healthy human individuals. The data were produced by immunoSEQ multiplex PCR, yet TCRdb's version contains in-frame clones alone and is incomplete. In the table there are 780,000 or so clones, around 70% of which are singletons. The sequencing sample was made of memory CD4+ T cells sorted from blood. The subset was: CD45RA-negative fraction. The receptor source for this set is a woman in her thirties in good health.

This clone appeared a few times. The rearrangement uses TRBV5-5 and TRBJ2-7, with D uncertain. The V and J ends lost 4 bases and 3 bases respectively, with 11 bases between them. The CDR3 has 13 residues. CDR1 and CDR2 (germline): SGHKS, YYEKEE (reference sequence). The CDR3 nucleotides read TGTGCCAGCAGCCCTGGAAAGGGCTACGAGCAGTACTTC. As protein: CASSPGKGYEQYF.

Only a few counts were recorded for this clone. It may be a read error: a sequence one base away is much more abundant. CDR3 sequence reads: CASSPRYEQYF. CDR3 nucleotides: TGTGCCAGCAGCCCCCGCTACGAGCAGTACTTC. The rearrangement uses TRBV11-2 and TRBJ2-7; D not resolved. CDR1 SGHAT and CDR2 FQNNGV come from the germline V gene. The CDR3 loop spans 11 amino acids. V was cut by 5 bases and J by 3 bases, with 5 bases left in between.

Comments on this clone: This may arise from a read error, as a much more abundant clone is one base away. The rearrangement uses TRBV6-1 and TRBJ2-7, with D perhaps given as TRBD1 or TRBD2 (5 bases each). Per the germline V gene, CDR1 is MNHNS and CDR2 is SASEGT. The CDR3 is 14 residues long. Trimming took off 5 bases at V and 0 bases at J, with 11 bases between the two ends. The CDR3 region has the DNA TGTGCCAGCAGTCCACGGGACGGCTCCTACGAGCAGTACTTC. Protein: CASSPRDGSYEQYF.

This clone has a single count. The V gene is TRBV6-1, the J gene TRBJ1-4, with D perhaps TRBD1 (5 bases). Per the germline V gene, CDR1 is MNHNS and CDR2 is SASEGT. This CDR3 is built from 16 residues. V gave up 0 bases and J gave up 4 bases, with 12 bases separating them. The CDR3 region is CASSEAAGQGNEKLFF. CDR3 nucleotide sequence: TGTGCCAGCAGTGAAGCGGCGGGGCAGGGTAATGAAAAACTGTTTTTT.

The chain uses TRBV27 and TRBJ2-7; 7 bases agree with TRBD1. The CDR3 consists of 16 residues. J gave up 4 bases and V 6 bases, and 15 bases lay outside the gene matches. CDR1 is MNHEY and CDR2 is SMNVEV in the germline V gene (reference sequence). The CDR3 spells CASRARTGRSSYEQYF. CDR3 nucleotides: TGTGCCAGCAGAGCCCGGACAGGAAGGAGTTCGTACGAGCAGTACTTC.

The chain links TRBV19 to TRBJ2-6; D uncertain. CDR1 is LNHDA and CDR2 is SQIVND in the germline V gene (reference sequence). The CDR3 has 12 residues. Trimming took 6 bases from V and 0 from J, leaving 0 bases between them. CDR3 sequence: CASSSGANVLTF. CDR3 coding DNA: TGTGCCAGTAGCTCTGGGGCCAACGTCCTGACTTTC. Drawing the rest from reference TRBV19 and TRBJ2-6, the complete variable domain is DGGITQSPKYLFRKEGQNVTLSCEQNLNHDAMYWYRQDPGQGLRLIYYSQIVNDFQKGDIAEGYSVSREKKESFPLTVTSAQKNPTAFYLCASSSGANVLTFGAGSRLTVL.

The chain employs TRBV5-1 and TRBJ2-7; 8 bases align to TRBD1. V lost 1 base, J lost 0 bases, and 6 bases stayed unmatched. Germline V CDR1 and CDR2: SGHRS, YFSETQ. The CDR3 runs to 16 residues. In DNA, the CDR3 is TGCGCCAGCAGCTTGTCCGGACAGGGTCTCTCCTACGAGCAGTACTTC. It codes for CASSLSGQGLSYEQYF.

This chain links TRBV6-5 with TRBJ1-2; D remains ambiguous. The V end was cut by 7 bases, the J end by 4 bases, with 16 bases between. The CDR3 has 14 amino acids. CDR1 is MNHEY and CDR2 is SVGAGI in the germline V gene. CDR3 protein: CASISNAGSYGYTF. As DNA, the CDR3 is TGTGCCAGCATTTCAAACGCCGGTTCCTATGGCTACACCTTC.

The chain carries TRBV6-5 and TRBJ1-1; 9 nucleotides line up with TRBD1. This CDR3 region has 14 residues. Germline CDR1 is MNHEY and CDR2 is SVGAGI. V trimming: 1 base; J trimming: 3 bases; junction bases outside the gene matches: 0. The CDR3 is CASSYYRGHTEAFF. In nucleotides, the CDR3 is TGTGCCAGCAGTTACTACAGGGGGCACACTGAAGCTTTCTTT.

This clone showed up many times. The chain carries TRBV7-2 and TRBJ2-5, with D unresolved. Trimming took off 5 bases at V and 5 bases at J, with 12 bases between the two ends. The CDR3 spans 13 residues. CDR1 is SGHTA, CDR2 FQGNSA, per germline. The CDR3 loop is CASSQNGGETQYF. Here the CDR3 DNA reads TGTGCCAGCAGCCAAAATGGTGGGGAGACCCAGTACTTC.